The present T cell receptor beta chain was sequenced within a study of T-cell reconstitution after alpha-beta-depleted transplantation in children. This clonotype was observed at least ten times. During its preparation, the TCRbeta library received unique molecular identifiers. Via MiXCR, TCRdb re-called the PCR reads, giving one row per CDR3 protein. Of 150,000 to 250,000 distinct CDR3 sequences listed, 13% to 15% are singletons. The receptor's source is a human donor who donated a stem cell graft to a child with acute lymphoblastic leukemia. This material consisted of PBMCs from the stem cell graft donor, taken from the stem cell graft.

CDR3 DNA: TGTGCCAGCAGTTTAAGTGGGACCCGACATACGCAGTATTTT. It yields the protein CASSLSGTRHTQYF. This chain connects TRBV12-3 or TRBV12-4 to TRBJ2-3; D is perhaps TRBD1 or TRBD2 (5 bases each). The CDR3 is 14 residues long. V shed 2 bases and J shed 7 bases, with 13 bases lying between them.